The clone carrying this TCR beta chain was counted ten times or more. No antigen is known for it. TCRdb called the reads again in MiXCR, with one record for every CDR3 protein. This sample has hundreds of thousands of distinct CDR3 sequences, with 30% to 40% found just once. This sample stems from a study of T cell repertoires in cytomegalovirus infection. This CDR3 region has 14 residues. Germline CDR1 is SGHTA and CDR2 is FQGNSA. Germline trimming cut 8 bases from V and 5 bases from J; bases unmatched to any gene: 6. Study-wide results and limits: Ex vivo, HLA-C-restricted CMV-specific TCR beta clonotypes prevailed over the rest of the response.

Sequencing was performed on cultured PBMCs, taken from culture after CMV antigen stimulation. The TCR originated in a human donor in good health (CMV status not recorded). Some clones in this sample may be carry-over from other donors' samples. This chain links TRBV7-2 with TRBJ2-2; 9 positions match TRBD1. The DNA for the CDR3 is TGTGCCAGCGGTACAGGGGGCGGTACCGGGGAGCTGTTTTTT. It is translated as CASGTGGGTGELFF.